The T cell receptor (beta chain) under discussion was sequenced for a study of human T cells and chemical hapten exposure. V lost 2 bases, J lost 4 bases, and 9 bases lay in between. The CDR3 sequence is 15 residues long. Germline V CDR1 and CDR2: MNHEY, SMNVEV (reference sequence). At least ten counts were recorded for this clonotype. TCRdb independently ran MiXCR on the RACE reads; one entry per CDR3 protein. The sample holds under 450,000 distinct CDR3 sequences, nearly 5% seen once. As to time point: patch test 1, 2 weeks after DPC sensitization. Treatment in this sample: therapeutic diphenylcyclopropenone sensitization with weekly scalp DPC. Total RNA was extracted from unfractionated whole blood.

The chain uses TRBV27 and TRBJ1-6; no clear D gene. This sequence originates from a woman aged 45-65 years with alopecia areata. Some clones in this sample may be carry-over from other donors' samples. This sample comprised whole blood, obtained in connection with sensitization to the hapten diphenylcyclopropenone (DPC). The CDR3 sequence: CASSLNSEYNSPLHF. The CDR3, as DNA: TGTGCCAGCAGTTTAAACAGCGAGTATAATTCACCCCTCCACTTT.